This TCR beta chain was captured by sequencing in a study of OX40 agonist ivuxolimab in advanced cancers. CDR1 SNHLY and CDR2 FYNNEI come from the germline V gene. Trimming took off 7 bases at V and 3 bases at J, with 13 bases between the two ends. There are 15 residues in the CDR3. Clones were read by immunoSEQ multiplex PCR, and TCRdb kept only the in-frame ones, dropping some. The sample has roughly 86,000 clones, 65% to 90% seen once; the top ten hold 1.5% to 2%. This clonotype was obtained from an adult with an advanced solid tumor such as melanoma, head and neck, liver or kidney cancer. The chain is built from TRBV2 and TRBJ1-6; TRBD1 is a possible D gene (6 bases). Sample: CD4+ or CD8+ T cells sorted from blood, taken in a trial of the OX40 agonist ivuxolimab. CDR3 residues: CASISQGIYNSPLHF. The CDR3 coding sequence is TGTGCCAGCATTTCCCAGGGGATCTATAATTCACCCCTCCACTTT.